This is a list of T cell receptor beta chains from one sample in a study of T cells in Graves' hyperthyroidism and ophthalmopathy. TCRdb processed the multiplex PCR reads anew with MiXCR; each CDR3 protein has one entry. Of around 350,000 distinct CDR3 sequences listed, 14% are singletons. The sequenced sample consisted of blood. The receptor set was obtained from a woman in her twenties or thirties with Graves' ophthalmopathy. Both conserved end residues are trimmed from each CDR3.

TRBJ2-5,TRBV5-4,10,ASSYFQETQY
TRBJ2-5,TRBV20-1,11,SADLAGLETQY
TRBJ2-3,TRBV2,12,AKKLAGATDTQY
TRBJ1-2,TRBV5-1,14,ASSLVQTGSSDGYT
TRBJ2-5,TRBV7-9,16,ASSLAGRGTAHQETQY
TRBJ2-7,TRBV7-8,13,ASSLVSSPNYEQY
TRBJ2-1,TRBV7-8,14,ASSSRWTSGNNEQF
TRBJ1-5,TRBV19,13,ASSLGPTLHQPQH
TRBJ2-2,TRBV20-1,13,SARDTAGNTGELF
TRBJ2-7,TRBV20-1,9,SASGRGVQY
TRBJ2-3,TRBV6-5,12,ASSYDRGRDTQY
TRBJ2-7,TRBV6-1,11,ASAGHRLYEQY
TRBJ1-1,TRBV30,12,AWSRWGQETEAF
TRBJ2-3,TRBV27,12,ASSLDRAVDTQY
TRBJ2-5,TRBV6-1,13,ASRTNRAGGEAQY
TRBJ1-2,TRBV27,11,ASSHKTGTDST
TRBJ1-3,TRBV5-6,16,ASSLGGPGQRTGNTIY
TRBJ1-1,TRBV7-8,15,ASRTQPGQGRDTEAF
TRBJ2-2,TRBV19,11,ASSTAGAGELF
TRBJ2-1,TRBV5-1,15,ASGPGLARAPSNEQF